Shown below are 29 T cell receptor beta chains from a single sample sequenced in a study of metastatic and nonmetastatic thyroid tumors. TCRdb reanalyzed the PCR reads with MiXCR. The data hold about 13,000 clones, with about 33% observed a single time. Nobody among the patients had been given any treatment before thyroid surgery. Sequenced: tumor tissue. These receptors were taken from a male donor with papillary thyroid cancer or a benign thyroid nodule (not recorded which). Some clones in this sample may be carry-over from other donors' samples.

The chain combines TRBV7-8 with TRBJ1-2, with TRBD1 matching over 7 bases. V was pared by 0 bases and J by 0 bases, with 10 bases of the junction left unmatched. The germline gives CDR1 SGHVS, CDR2 FQNEAQ. The CDR3 contains 18 residues. DNA of the CDR3: TGTGCCAGCAGCTTAGCGCGGGACAGTTATTTCCCTAACTATGGCTACACCTTC. Its translation: CASSLARDSYFPNYGYTF.

The chain is built from TRBV7-8 and TRBJ1-1; D remains unclear. CDR3 length: 12 amino acids. Trimming pared 5 bases from V and 4 bases from J, leaving 8 bases between. From germline, CDR1 is SGHVS and CDR2 FQNEAQ. DNA of the CDR3: TGTGCCAGCAGCCTTATTGGCACTGAAGCTTTCTTT. Protein sequence: CASSLIGTEAFF.

The J gene is TRBJ2-1, the V gene TRBV4-3, with D perhaps assigned TRBD1 or TRBD2 (6 bases each). Germline CDR1 is LGHNA and CDR2 is YSLEER. CDR3 length equals 14 residues. Trimming removed 4 bases from V and 6 bases from J, with 13 bases in between. In nucleotides, the CDR3 is TGCGCCAGCAGCCCATGGGGGGCCTCCAATGAGCAGTTCTTC. Protein sequence: CASSPWGASNEQFF.

This clone was seen a few times. J is TRBJ2-3 and V is TRBV6-1; TRBD2 might be the D (5 bases). V was trimmed by 7 bases and J by 5 bases, leaving 13 bases between them. This CDR3 is built from 13 residues. CDR1 is MNHNS and CDR2 is SASEGT in the germline V gene. The CDR3, as DNA: TGTGCCAGCACTTCAGGACTGAAAGATACGCAGTATTTT. Amino acids: CASTSGLKDTQYF.

The chain has TRBV4-2 and TRBJ2-2; a weak D match, TRBD2 (6 bases). Deletions cut 3 bases from V and 1 base from J, with 18 bases between. CDR1 and CDR2 (germline): LGHNA, YNFKEQ. This CDR3 is built from 18 residues. The CDR3 is CASSHKTGVTLNTGELFF. DNA for the CDR3: TGTGCCAGCAGCCACAAGACGGGGGTGACACTGAACACCGGGGAGCTGTTTTTT.

This chain connects TRBV6-5 to TRBJ1-2; no reliable D call. Germline V gene data show CDR1 as MNHEY and CDR2 as SVGAGI. The CDR3 loop spans 14 amino acids. V was shortened by 4 bases and J by 4 bases, with 13 bases between the two germline ends. The CDR3 is CASSSASSAYGYTF. The CDR3 DNA is TGTGCCAGCAGTTCCGCTTCCTCTGCCTATGGCTACACCTTC.

This clone is large by share. V and J are TRBV20-1 and TRBJ1-1; TRBD1 is a possible D gene (6 bases). The CDR3 contains 16 residues. In germline, CDR1 is DFQATT, CDR2 SNEGSKA (reference sequence). V was cut by 0 bases and J by 2 bases, with 16 bases left in between. The CDR3 spells CSAREGGRGGNTEAFF. In DNA, the CDR3 is TGCAGTGCTAGAGAGGGGGGAAGAGGGGGAAACACTGAAGCTTTCTTT.

The chain uses TRBV5-1 and TRBJ2-3, with D unclear. Germline V gives CDR1 SGHRS, CDR2 YFSETQ. The germline V and J ends were trimmed by 0 bases and 6 bases, with 2 bases remaining between them. CDR3 length: 11 amino acids. CDR3 amino acids: CASSLVDTQYF. The CDR3 coding sequence is TGCGCCAGCAGCTTGGTGGATACGCAGTATTTT.

This chain links TRBV29-1 with TRBJ2-3, with no clear D. The germline CDR1 and CDR2 sequences are SQVTM and ANQGSEA. Trimming removed 2 bases from V and 2 bases from J, with 8 bases in between. CDR3 length equals 13 residues. The CDR3 nucleotides read TGCAGCGTTGAACTGCGGTTCACAGATACGCAGTATTTT. This codes for CSVELRFTDTQYF.

This clone has more than one count but fewer than ten. The junction does not match germline at one end; this may be a read error. J is TRBJ2-7 and V is TRBV7-2; possibly TRBD2 for D (5 bases). The CDR3 runs to 15 residues. Germline V CDR1 and CDR2: SGHTA, FQGNSA. CDR3 sequence reads: CASSLALGSSYGQYF. The CDR3 DNA follows: TGTGCCAGCAGCTTAGCACTGGGGAGCTCCTACGGGCAGTACTTC.

CDR3 region: CASSYSPGQGTGELFF. CDR3 sequence (DNA): TGTGCCAGCAGTTACTCTCCGGGACAGGGAACCGGGGAGCTGTTTTTT. The rearrangement uses TRBV6-2 or TRBV6-3 and TRBJ2-2; TRBD1 agrees at 9 bases. The ends lost 0 bases at V and 5 bases at J; junction bases unmatched: 4. Per germline, CDR1 MNHEY and CDR2 SVGEGT. This CDR3 spans 16 amino acids.

The chain links TRBV11-2 to TRBJ2-7; TRBD1 agrees at 9 bases. The germline gives CDR1 SGHAT, CDR2 FQNNGV. The length of the CDR3 is 17 residues. J lost 3 bases, V lost 5 bases, and 14 bases had no gene match. This CDR3 is CASSPEGTGIFRYEQYF. Written as DNA, the CDR3 is TGTGCCAGCAGCCCTGAGGGGACAGGGATCTTTCGCTACGAGCAGTACTTC. Filled out from reference TRBV11-2 and TRBJ2-7, the complete variable domain reads EAGVAQSPRYKIIEKRQSVAFWCNPISGHATLYWYQQILGQGPKLLIQFQNNGVVDDSQLPKDRFSAERLKGVDSTLKIQPAKLEDSAVYLCASSPEGTGIFRYEQYFGPGTRLTVT.

A few counts support this clone. The CDR3 DNA follows: TGTGCCATCAGCCCGGTGGGCGGGAGGGGGACCTACGAGCAGTACTTC. It specifies CAISPVGGRGTYEQYF. This chain links TRBV10-3 with TRBJ2-7, with TRBD2 matching over 9 bases. This CDR3 has 16 amino acids. The V segment lost 6 bases and the J segment 2 bases; nucleotides outside the gene matches: 11. Germline-derived CDR1 and CDR2 are ENHRY and SYGVKD.

The chain combines TRBV28 with TRBJ2-7; 8 nucleotides line up with TRBD1. The CDR3 has 13 amino acids. Germline CDR1 and CDR2: MDHEN and SYDVKM. V gave up 5 bases and J gave up 3 bases; unmatched junction bases: 3. CDR3 in DNA: TGTGCCAGCAGTCCTGGGACAGGCTACGAGCAGTACTTC. Amino acid sequence: CASSPGTGYEQYF. The whole variable domain, remainder taken from reference TRBV28 and TRBJ2-7, is DVKVTQSSRYLVKRTGEKVFLECVQDMDHENMFWYRQDPGLGLRLIYFSYDVKMKEKGDIPEGYSVSREKKERFSLILESASTNQTSMYLCASSPGTGYEQYFGPGTRLTVT.

The rearrangement joins TRBV11-3 to TRBJ2-5, with TRBD1 as a possible D gene (5 bases). Between the trimmed V and J ends, which lost 0 bases and 2 bases, there was a span of 7 bases. The length of the CDR3 is 14 residues. CDR1 is SGHNT, CDR2 YENEEA, per germline. As DNA, the CDR3 is TGTGCCAGCAGCTTAGATCCAGGGCAAGAGACCCAGTACTTC. Residues: CASSLDPGQETQYF.

V gene TRBV20-1 combines with J gene TRBJ2-7; TRBD1 agrees at 9 bases. The V gene's germline CDR1 is DFQATT and CDR2 SNEGSKA (reference sequence). The J segment lost 5 bases and the V segment lost 8 bases, leaving 16 bases of the junction unmatched. The CDR3 is made up of 15 amino acids. The CDR3 sequence: CSSPAAGTGCDEQYF. In DNA form, the CDR3 reads TGCAGTTCCCCTGCCGCCGGGACAGGGTGCGACGAGCAGTACTTC.

This chain uses TRBV5-1 with TRBJ2-2, with 9 bases matching TRBD1. The CDR3 is 16 residues long. J lost 6 bases, V lost 4 bases, and 10 bases had no gene match. Germline V gene data show CDR1 as SGHRS and CDR2 as YFSETQ. In nucleotides, the CDR3 is TGCGCCAGCAGCCCGACCGGGACAGGGATCCCCGGGGAGCTGTTTTTT. This codes for CASSPTGTGIPGELFF. Complete variable domain (other parts from reference TRBV5-1 and TRBJ2-2): KAGVTQTPRYLIKTRGQQVTLSCSPISGHRSVSWYQQTPGQGLQFLFEYFSETQRNKGNFPGRFSGRQFSNSRSEMNVSTLELGDSALYLCASSPTGTGIPGELFFGEGSRLTVL.

The chain joins TRBV9 to TRBJ2-3, with 7 bases aligning to TRBD2. The CDR3 runs 14 residues. The junction had 3 bases not matched to a gene; V was cut back by 2 bases and J by 3 bases. Germline values: CDR1 SGDLS, CDR2 YYNGEE. CDR3 DNA: TGTGCCAGCAGCGTGGGGGGGGTTACAGATACGCAGTATTTT. Translation: CASSVGGVTDTQYF.

V and J are TRBV27 and TRBJ1-6, with 7 bases that match TRBD1. V gave up 2 bases and J gave up 6 bases; unmatched junction bases: 4. Germline V CDR1 and CDR2: MNHEY, SMNVEV (reference sequence). The CDR3 loop spans 15 amino acids. CDR3 loop: CASSLQTGFNSPLHF. The CDR3 DNA sequence: TGTGCCAGCAGTTTACAGACAGGGTTTAATTCACCCCTCCACTTT.

The rearrangement uses TRBV5-8 and TRBJ1-2, with a possible D match to TRBD1 (6 bases). This CDR3 is 13 amino acids long. Trimming cost V 5 bases and J 4 bases, with 12 bases left between them. Germline V gene data show CDR1 as SGHTS and CDR2 as YDEGEE. Here the CDR3 DNA reads TGTGCCAGCAGTTCAGGGGTTTCCTATGGCTACACCTTC. It encodes CASSSGVSYGYTF.

This clone turned up a few times. V gene TRBV6-1 combines with J gene TRBJ2-7; a possible D gene is TRBD2 (5 bases). This CDR3 is built from 15 residues. V was trimmed by 5 bases and J by 0 bases, leaving 14 bases between them. In germline, CDR1 is MNHNS, CDR2 SASEGT. The CDR3 loop is CASSRPVGSSYEQYF. Written as DNA, the CDR3 is TGTGCCAGCAGTAGGCCTGTGGGGAGCTCCTACGAGCAGTACTTC.

The CDR3 nucleotides are TGTGCCAGCAGTTTGGGGACTAGCGGGCTTAATGAGCAGTTCTTC. It yields the protein CASSLGTSGLNEQFF. The rearrangement joins TRBV28 to TRBJ2-1; 12 bases agree with TRBD2. J was trimmed by 7 bases and V by 3 bases; bases with no gene match: 4. The CDR3 has 15 residues. The germline gives CDR1 MDHEN, CDR2 SYDVKM.

The rearrangement links TRBV12-3 or TRBV12-4 to TRBJ1-6; TRBD1 might be the D (5 bases). The ends were cut back, 3 bases at V and 9 bases at J, with 9 bases in the middle. This CDR3 is built from 13 residues. Written as DNA, the CDR3 is TGTGCCAGCAGTTTGCAGGGAGCTTCACCCCTCCACTTT. It specifies CASSLQGASPLHF.

This clone has more than one count but fewer than ten. This rearrangement joins TRBV25-1 to TRBJ1-2; D remains unclear. CDR3 length: 13 residues. Germline CDR1 and CDR2: MGHDK and SYGVNS. V was clipped by 6 bases and J by 0 bases, with 8 bases between them. The CDR3 nucleotides are TGTGCCAGCAGCCTGGGGACTAACTATGGCTACACCTTC. Translation gives CASSLGTNYGYTF.

This clone was seen more than once but under ten times. The chain combines TRBV20-1 with TRBJ2-7; weak D call: TRBD2 (5 bases). Trimming took 2 bases from V and 0 from J, leaving 14 bases between them. The germline gives CDR1 DFQATT, CDR2 SNEGSKA (reference sequence). The CDR3 length is 15 residues. In DNA form, the CDR3 reads TGCAGTGCTAGAAACGGGGAAGCGGTCTCCTACGAGCAGTACTTC. Translation: CSARNGEAVSYEQYF.

This clone turned up a few times. CDR3 bases: TGCAGCGTTGAAGGGGCCGGAGTGGGGGCTAATGAAAAACTGTTTTTT. Translating it yields CSVEGAGVGANEKLFF. The J gene is TRBJ1-4, the V gene TRBV29-1; D is perhaps TRBD1 (5 bases). The germline gives CDR1 SQVTM, CDR2 ANQGSEA. Trimming pared 1 base from V and 3 bases from J, leaving 15 bases between. The CDR3 runs to 16 residues.

This sequence joins TRBV11-2 and TRBJ2-6; D remains ambiguous. Germline lookup yields CDR1 SGHAT and CDR2 FQNNGV. CDR3 length: 15 amino acids. V lost 5 bases, J lost 2 bases, and 10 bases lay in between. CDR3 sequence (DNA): TGTGCCAGCAGCCCAAGGGAAGCTGGGGCCAACGTCCTGACTTTC. Translation: CASSPREAGANVLTF.

The chain combines TRBV30 with TRBJ2-7; 7 bases align to TRBD2. There are 13 residues in the CDR3. V trimming: 2 bases; J trimming: 3 bases; junction bases outside the gene matches: 4. The germline CDR1 and CDR2 sequences are GTSNPN and SVGIG (reference sequence). The CDR3 loop is CAWSRGSLYEQYF. The CDR3 DNA is TGTGCCTGGAGTCGCGGGAGCCTCTACGAGCAGTACTTC.

The gene calls are TRBV27 and TRBJ2-7; D call uncertain. The CDR3 loop spans 8 amino acids. The germline V gene has CDR1 MNHEY and CDR2 SMNVEV (reference sequence). V was trimmed by 9 bases and J by 5 bases, leaving 2 bases between them. As DNA, the CDR3 is TGTGCCAGAAACGAGCAGTACTTC. As protein: CARNEQYF.